Below, 25 T cell receptor beta chains from the same sample are listed, as sequenced in a study of CD8+ T cells in alopecia areata. TCR sequencing used cDNA made by reverse transcription of extracted RNA. This table comes from immunoSEQ multiplex PCR, and its TCRdb copy is limited to in-frame clones, with some not included. The sample has about 150,000 clones, 50% to 65% seen once. This specimen was CD8+ T cells sorted from blood, taken at week 0. The receptors derive from a human donor with alopecia areata.

The chain is built from TRBV23-1 and TRBJ2-3, with D possibly TRBD2 on 5 matching bases. TRBV23-1 is an open reading frame whose function is uncertain. V lost 2 bases to trimming and J lost 3 bases, with 9 bases between them. CDR3 length: 14 amino acids. For the CDR3, the DNA is TGCGCCAGCAGTCAACTTTCGGGGACAGATACGCAGTATTTT. Translation gives CASSQLSGTDTQYF.

This clone has just a few counts. The chain joins TRBV7-6 to TRBJ2-5; D call uncertain. This CDR3 contains 15 residues. The ends were cut back, 1 base at V and 2 bases at J, with 11 bases in the middle. Germline V gene lookup returns CDR1 SGHVS and CDR2 FNYEAQ. For the CDR3, the DNA is TGTGCCAGCAGCTTAGTCGAGGCACCTCAAGAGACCCAGTACTTC. This encodes CASSLVEAPQETQYF. Complete variable domain (other parts from reference TRBV7-6 and TRBJ2-5): GAGVSQSPRYKVTKRGQDVALRCDPISGHVSLYWYRQALGQGPEFLTYFNYEAQQDKSGLPNDRFSAERPEGSISTLTIQRTEQRDSAMYRCASSLVEAPQETQYFGPGTRLLVL.

The chain's CDR3 is CASSPAGQASEQYF. Here the CDR3 DNA reads TGCGCCAGCAGCCCAGCCGGACAGGCCTCCGAGCAGTACTTC. The chain uses TRBV5-1 and TRBJ2-7; 7 positions agree with TRBD1. The V segment lost 4 bases and the J segment 6 bases; nucleotides outside the gene matches: 10. Per the germline V gene, CDR1 is SGHRS and CDR2 is YFSETQ. This CDR3 comprises 14 residues.

V usage is TRBV30 and J usage is TRBJ1-1, with D tentatively TRBD1 (5 bases). V lost 8 bases and J 1 base, leaving 11 bases between the germline ends. Germline-derived CDR1 and CDR2 are GTSNPN and SVGIG (reference sequence). CDR3 size: 12 residues. The CDR3 is CARDGGNTEAFF. CDR3 DNA sequence: TGTGCCAGAGACGGGGGGAACACTGAAGCTTTCTTT.

On this clone itself: The sample carries other DNA sequences with the same CDR3. The chain recombines TRBV9 with TRBJ2-4; no clear D gene. The length of the CDR3 is 11 residues. V was cut by 3 bases and J by 6 bases, with 4 bases left in between. In germline, CDR1 is SGDLS, CDR2 YYNGEE. The CDR3 nucleotides read TGTGCCAGCAGCGCCGGAAACATTCAGTACTTC. Encoded protein: CASSAGNIQYF.

This clone was seen once. The gene calls are TRBV7-6 and TRBJ2-1; D possibly corresponds to TRBD1 (6 bases). V shed 5 bases and J shed 4 bases, with 6 bases lying between them. The CDR3 runs 12 residues. Germline CDR1 reads SGHVS; CDR2 reads FNYEAQ. The chain's CDR3 is CASSTGYNEQFF. The CDR3 DNA reads TGTGCCAGCAGCACAGGGTACAATGAGCAGTTCTTC.

This clone was detected only once. Other DNA sequences within the sample encode an identical CDR3. This chain uses TRBV10-3 with TRBJ2-1, with TRBD1 as a possible D gene (6 bases). CDR1 is ENHRY and CDR2 is SYGVKD in the germline V gene. The ends were cut back, 3 bases at V and 7 bases at J, with 10 bases in the middle. The CDR3 contains 13 residues. CDR3 sequence reads: CAISDPTGNEQFF. In DNA, the CDR3 is TGTGCCATCAGTGACCCAACAGGGAATGAGCAGTTCTTC.

The chain combines TRBV29-1 with TRBJ2-7; 7 nucleotides match TRBD1. The CDR3 extends over 15 amino acids. Germline loops: CDR1 SQVTM, CDR2 ANQGSEA. Unmatched junction bases numbered 13, after V lost 3 bases and J lost 5 bases. The CDR3: CSVEVEGQFLHEQYF. Here the CDR3 DNA reads TGCAGCGTTGAGGTTGAGGGACAGTTCCTCCACGAGCAGTACTTC.

This clone has just a few counts. V and J are TRBV27 and TRBJ1-1; no clear D. Trimming removed 2 bases from V and 1 base from J, with 8 bases in between. The CDR3 loop spans 14 amino acids. Per germline, CDR1 MNHEY and CDR2 SMNVEV (reference sequence). The CDR3: CASSLRPRNTEAFF. The DNA of the CDR3 is TGTGCCAGCAGTTTAAGACCGAGGAACACTGAAGCTTTCTTT.

J is TRBJ1-1 and V is TRBV2; unclear D gene. Trimming took 2 bases from V and 7 from J, leaving 5 bases between them. The CDR3 sequence is 11 residues long. The germline V gene has CDR1 SNHLY and CDR2 FYNNEI. The CDR3 reads CASSEPGEAFF. Written as DNA, the CDR3 is TGTGCCAGCAGTGAACCGGGTGAAGCTTTCTTT.

This clone has just a few counts. The chain has TRBV13 and TRBJ2-5, with D unclear. The tail of the sequence fits TRBJ2-7 better, so the J call may be wrong. CDR3 size: 12 residues. Germline CDR1 and CDR2: PRHDT and FYEKMQ (reference sequence). The CDR3 protein is CASSLRADEQYF. CDR3 DNA: TGTGCCAGCAGCTTAAGGGCCGACGAGCAGTACTTC.

CDR3 sequence reads: CSVVTGGYAMTEAFF. The CDR3 DNA is TGCAGCGTAGTCACAGGGGGCTATGCGATGACTGAAGCTTTCTTT. The chain carries TRBV29-1 and TRBJ1-1, with 9 bases identical to TRBD1. The CDR3 is 15 residues long. Trimming removed 6 bases from V and 5 bases from J; junction bases left unmatched: 13. CDR1 and CDR2 (germline): SQVTM, ANQGSEA.

This clone was detected a few times. The chain couples TRBV5-6 to TRBJ2-5; D uncertain. CDR3 size: 12 residues. Looked up from germline, CDR1 is SGHDT and CDR2 is YYEEEE. V lost 2 bases to trimming and J lost 3 bases, with 5 bases between them. The CDR3 protein is CASSLRKETQYF. DNA of the CDR3: TGTGCCAGCAGCTTAAGAAAAGAGACCCAGTACTTC.

This chain uses TRBV30 with TRBJ2-7, with TRBD2 as a possible D gene (6 bases). Trimming removed 2 bases from V and 0 bases from J, with 11 bases in between. The CDR3 has 14 residues. The germline CDR1 and CDR2 sequences are GTSNPN and SVGIG (reference sequence). The CDR3 sequence: CAWSPGLGSYEQYF. DNA for the CDR3: TGTGCCTGGAGTCCGGGACTGGGCTCCTACGAGCAGTACTTC.

This clone was counted between two and nine times. This chain joins TRBV4-3 and TRBJ2-7; 10 bases agree with TRBD1. Looked up from germline, CDR1 is LGHNA and CDR2 is YSLEER. J was trimmed by 2 bases and V by 5 bases; bases with no gene match: 6. This CDR3 comprises 15 residues. The CDR3 is CASSDGTGAPYEQYF. Here the CDR3 DNA reads TGCGCCAGCAGCGATGGGACAGGGGCCCCCTACGAGCAGTACTTC.

The chain is built from TRBV9 and TRBJ2-3; TRBD2 aligns across 7 bases. Germline CDR1 is SGDLS and CDR2 is YYNGEE. The CDR3 is 15 residues long. With V trimmed by 3 bases and J by 2 bases, 6 bases remained unmatched. CDR3 sequence (DNA): TGTGCCAGCAGCGCCGGCGGGGGATACACAGATACGCAGTATTTT. Translation: CASSAGGGYTDTQYF.

This clone was found once. The CDR3 region is CASSVGRESTYGYTF. CDR3 coding DNA: TGTGCCAGCAGCGTAGGCCGCGAATCTACCTATGGCTACACCTTC. V usage is TRBV9 and J usage is TRBJ1-2; the D is unclear. Germline CDR1 SGDLS, CDR2 YYNGEE. V was pared by 0 bases and J by 4 bases, with 13 bases between. CDR3 length: 15 amino acids.

The chain recombines TRBV7-9 with TRBJ2-7, with unresolved D. This CDR3 is built from 12 residues. Between the trimmed V and J ends, which lost 2 bases and 3 bases, there was a span of 5 bases. The germline V gene encodes CDR1 SEHNR and CDR2 FQNEAQ (reference sequence). DNA for the CDR3: TGTGCCAGCAGCTTATCGGTCTACGAGCAGTACTTC. As protein: CASSLSVYEQYF.

This clone occurred a few times. The chain links TRBV27 to TRBJ2-7; 12 bases match TRBD2. V trimming: 1 base; J trimming: 4 bases; junction bases outside the gene matches: 5. Germline values: CDR1 MNHEY, CDR2 SMNVEV (reference sequence). CDR3 length: 16 residues. CDR3 loop: CASSLLLAGGSYEQYF. In DNA form, the CDR3 reads TGTGCCAGCAGTTTATTACTAGCGGGGGGATCTTACGAGCAGTACTTC.

V gene TRBV7-8 combines with J gene TRBJ2-5; perhaps TRBD2 as D (6 bases). Deletions cut 3 bases from V and 3 bases from J, with 17 bases between. The CDR3 sequence is 16 residues long. In germline, CDR1 is SGHVS, CDR2 FQNEAQ. In DNA, the CDR3 is TGTGCCAGCAGCTTTCAGCGACTAGGGGTTAAAGAGACCCAGTACTTC. Its protein is CASSFQRLGVKETQYF. Based on the CDR3 plus reference TRBV7-8 and TRBJ2-5, the full variable domain is GAGVSQSPRYKVAKRGQDVALRCDPISGHVSLFWYQQALGQGPEFLTYFQNEAQLDKSGLPSDRFFAERPEGSVSTLKIQRTQQEDSAVYLCASSFQRLGVKETQYFGPGTRLLVL.

The chain is built from TRBV14 and TRBJ2-7; tentatively, D is TRBD1 (5 bases). V was shortened by 1 base and J by 3 bases, with 10 bases between the two germline ends. Germline values: CDR1 SGHDN, CDR2 FVKESK. The CDR3 is 14 residues long. CDR3 loop: CASSQGQGGYEQYF. In nucleotides, the CDR3 is TGTGCCAGCAGCCAAGGCCAGGGTGGCTACGAGCAGTACTTC.

This clone was seen only once. J is TRBJ1-6 and V is TRBV15; D is unresolved. The germline V and J ends were trimmed by 0 bases and 9 bases, with 6 bases remaining between them. The length of the CDR3 is 13 residues. Germline assignment: CDR1 LNHNV and CDR2 YYDKDF (reference sequence). As DNA, the CDR3 is TGTGCCACCAGCAGAGATGAGGTTTCACCCCTCCACTTT. Its translation: CATSRDEVSPLHF.

The chain joins TRBV27 to TRBJ2-7; TRBD2 might be the D (5 bases). The CDR3 is 12 residues long. V lost 5 bases and J 4 bases, leaving 9 bases between the germline ends. Germline lookup yields CDR1 MNHEY and CDR2 SMNVEV (reference sequence). The CDR3 region is CASSRGGYEQYF. The CDR3 nucleotides read TGTGCCAGCAGTCGAGGAGGTTACGAGCAGTACTTC.

In this sample, this clone turned up a few times. The chain carries TRBV19 and TRBJ2-7; 8 bases are a match to TRBD1. The CDR3 is 15 residues long. CDR1 LNHDA and CDR2 SQIVND come from the germline V gene (reference sequence). The V gene end was trimmed by 5 bases and the J gene end by 3 bases; junction bases not matched to a gene: 9. This CDR3 reads CASSVMDRADYEQYF. CDR3 in DNA: TGTGCCAGTAGTGTCATGGACAGGGCGGACTACGAGCAGTACTTC.

This clone has only a few counts. The chain carries TRBV4-3 and TRBJ1-2; the D is unclear. The V gene's germline CDR1 is LGHNA and CDR2 YSLEER. The V gene lost 0 bases and the J gene lost 8 bases, with 16 bases spanning the gap. The CDR3 has 15 amino acids. This chain's CDR3 is CASSQDRNGKGGYTF. The CDR3 DNA follows: TGCGCCAGCAGCCAAGATCGGAACGGGAAGGGAGGCTACACCTTC.